This T cell receptor beta chain came from a study of cytomegalovirus exposure and HLA in healthy donors. Study-level points and caveats: In vitro testing confirmed a few CMV-associated chains as specific for CMV antigens. Rare TCR sequences dominated, though some public TCRs recurred in many donors. An analysis was carried out at a later point. It showed that HLA-associated TCR beta chains were more clonally expanded than equally common non-associated chains.

Per germline, CDR1 KGHSH and CDR2 LQKENI. The CDR3 runs 14 residues. The V gene lost 5 bases and the J gene lost 0 bases, with 8 bases spanning the gap. A remark on this clone: Antigen: not known.

The PCR made use of 60 Vbeta and 13 Jbeta primers. Using immunoSEQ multiplex PCR, the repertoire was profiled, and TCRdb retains in-frame clones only, with some absent. In the table there are roughly 150,000 clones, about 74% of which are singletons. Input material: PBMCs. This clonotype originated in a woman aged 35 to 49 in good health and CMV-seronegative. This chain connects TRBV18 to TRBJ1-5, with D tentatively TRBD1 (5 bases). The CDR3 sequence is CASSATGSNQPQHF. CDR3 sequence (DNA): TGTGCCAGCTCAGCTACAGGTAGCAATCAGCCCCAGCATTTT.